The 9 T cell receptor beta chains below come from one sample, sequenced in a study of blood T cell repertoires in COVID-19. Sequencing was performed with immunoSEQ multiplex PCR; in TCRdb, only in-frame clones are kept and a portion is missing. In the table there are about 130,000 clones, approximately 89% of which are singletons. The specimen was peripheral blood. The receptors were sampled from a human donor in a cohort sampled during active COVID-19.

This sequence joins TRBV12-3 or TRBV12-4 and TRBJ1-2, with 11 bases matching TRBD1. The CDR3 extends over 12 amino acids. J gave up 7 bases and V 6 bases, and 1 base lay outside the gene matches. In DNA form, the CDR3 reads TGTGCCAGCAGCGGGACAGGGGGTGGCTACACCTTC. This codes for CASSGTGGGYTF.

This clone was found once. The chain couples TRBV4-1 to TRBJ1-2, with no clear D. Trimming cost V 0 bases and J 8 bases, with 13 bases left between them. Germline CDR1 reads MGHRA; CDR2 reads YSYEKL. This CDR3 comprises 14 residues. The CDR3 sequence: CASSQDSQAGGYTF. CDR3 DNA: TGCGCCAGCAGCCAAGATAGTCAGGCGGGCGGCTACACCTTC.

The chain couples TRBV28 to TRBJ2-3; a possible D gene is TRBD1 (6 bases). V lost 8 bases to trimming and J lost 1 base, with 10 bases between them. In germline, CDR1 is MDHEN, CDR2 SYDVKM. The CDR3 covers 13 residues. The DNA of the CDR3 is TGTGCCAGCGCGAACAGGGGCACAGATACGCAGTATTTT. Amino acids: CASANRGTDTQYF.

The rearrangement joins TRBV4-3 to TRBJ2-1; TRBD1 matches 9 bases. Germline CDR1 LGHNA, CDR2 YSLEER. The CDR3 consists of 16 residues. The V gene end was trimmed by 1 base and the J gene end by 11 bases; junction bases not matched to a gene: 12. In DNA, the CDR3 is TGCGCCAGCAGCCAAGTAGTGTCAACAGGGGGCAGAAAGCAGTTCTTC. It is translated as CASSQVVSTGGRKQFF.

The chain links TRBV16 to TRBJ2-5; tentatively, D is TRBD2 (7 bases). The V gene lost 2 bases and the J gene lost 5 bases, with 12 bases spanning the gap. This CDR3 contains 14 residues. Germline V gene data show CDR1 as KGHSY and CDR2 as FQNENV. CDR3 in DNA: TGTGCCAGCAGCCAAGGGGGGGCACGTGAGACCCAGTACTTC. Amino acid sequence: CASSQGGARETQYF. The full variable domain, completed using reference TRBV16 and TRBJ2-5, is GEEVAQTPKHLVRGEGQKAKLYCAPIKGHSYVFWYQQVLKNEFKFLISFQNENVFDETGMPKERFSAKCLPNSPCSLEIQATKLEDSAVYFCASSQGGARETQYFGPGTRLLVL.

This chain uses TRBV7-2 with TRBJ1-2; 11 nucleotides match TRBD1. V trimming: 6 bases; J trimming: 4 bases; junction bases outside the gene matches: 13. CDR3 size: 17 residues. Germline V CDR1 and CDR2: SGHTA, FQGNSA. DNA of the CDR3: TGTGCCAGCAGTTATAGCATAGGGACAGGGGGACTCTATGGCTACACCTTC. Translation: CASSYSIGTGGLYGYTF.

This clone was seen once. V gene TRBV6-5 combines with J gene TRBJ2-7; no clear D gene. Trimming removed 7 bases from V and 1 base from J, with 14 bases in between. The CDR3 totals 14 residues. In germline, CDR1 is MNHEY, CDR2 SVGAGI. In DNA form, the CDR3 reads TGTGCCAGCAAAACTTTTCCGCGGTCCTACGAGCAGTACTTC. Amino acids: CASKTFPRSYEQYF.

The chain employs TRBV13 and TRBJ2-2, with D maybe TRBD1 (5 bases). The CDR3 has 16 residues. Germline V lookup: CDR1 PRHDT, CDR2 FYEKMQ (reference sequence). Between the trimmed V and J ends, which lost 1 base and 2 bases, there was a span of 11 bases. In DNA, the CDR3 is TGTGCCAGCAGCTTAGTGCAGCAGGGCAACACCGGGGAGCTGTTTTTT. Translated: CASSLVQQGNTGELFF.

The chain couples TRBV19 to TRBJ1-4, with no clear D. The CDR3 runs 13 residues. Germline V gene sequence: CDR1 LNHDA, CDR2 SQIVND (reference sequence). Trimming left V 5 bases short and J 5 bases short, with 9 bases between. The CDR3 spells CASSVGGNEKLFF. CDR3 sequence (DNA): TGTGCCAGTAGTGTCGGAGGAAATGAAAAACTGTTTTTT.